These T cell receptor beta chains were read from a single sample in a study of blood T cell repertoires in COVID-19. Sequencing was performed with immunoSEQ multiplex PCR; in TCRdb, only in-frame clones are kept and a portion is missing. The table records about 49,000 clones, around 85% of them present only once. The source material was peripheral blood. These receptors all stem from a human donor in a cohort sampled during active COVID-19. Both conserved end residues are part of each CDR3. The order of the fields is V gene, D gene, J gene, clone size, CDR3 DNA, CDR3 protein. D genes are given only for firm matches. Clone size appears in some rows only: once, few, many, or a class for an expanded clone.

TRBV13	TRBD2	TRBJ2-3	.	TGTGCCAGCAGCCTATCCGGGACTAGCGGGAGGGCGGGAACAGATACGCAGTATTTT	CASSLSGTSGRAGTDTQYF
TRBV7-9	TRBD2	TRBJ2-7	.	TGTGCCAGCAGGACGGGAGGATCCGAGCAGTACTTC	CASRTGGSEQYF
TRBV7-2	TRBD1	TRBJ1-2	.	TGTGCCAGCAGCTTCACGCCAGGGGGCGGGGGCTACACCTTC	CASSFTPGGGGYTF
TRBV24-1	.	TRBJ2-7	.	TGTGCCACCAGTGATCCTTCTAGCGCGGCGAACGAGCAGTACTTC	CATSDPSSAANEQYF
TRBV10-3	TRBD2	TRBJ2-5	.	TGTGCCACCGGGGGGACTAGCGGGGGAGAGACCCAGTACTTC	CATGGTSGGETQYF
TRBV28	TRBD2	TRBJ2-2	.	TGTGCCAGCAGTTTAGCCGGGACTAGTTACACCGGGGAGCTGTTTTTT	CASSLAGTSYTGELFF
TRBV7-2	TRBD2	TRBJ2-2	.	TGTGCCAGCAGCAAAACTAGCGGGAGGCTCACCGGGGAGCTGTTTTTT	CASSKTSGRLTGELFF
TRBV4-2	.	TRBJ2-4	.	TGTGCCAGCAGCCAATGGGACACCCAAAACATTCAGTACTTC	CASSQWDTQNIQYF
TRBV2	TRBD2	TRBJ2-3	.	TGTGCCAGCATATTAGCGGGGGGGCCAGGAGATACGCAGTATTTT	CASILAGGPGDTQYF
TRBV18	TRBD1	TRBJ2-5	.	TGTGCCAGCTCACCAGCGGGACAGGGGGCGTCGAGTGGGACCCAGTACTTC	CASSPAGQGASSGTQYF
TRBV9	TRBD1	TRBJ1-2	once	TGTGCCAGCAGCGGAAACAGGGGGCTAGGCTACACCTTC	CASSGNRGLGYTF
TRBV19	TRBD1	TRBJ1-2	.	TGTGCCAGTAATTACAGGGGGGTCTATGGCTACACCTTC	CASNYRGVYGYTF
TRBV10-1	TRBD2	TRBJ2-5	.	TGCGCCAGCAGTTCGGGACTAGCGGGGCAAGAGACCCAGTACTTC	CASSSGLAGQETQYF
TRBV10-3	TRBD2	TRBJ2-7	.	TGTGCCATCAGTGAGTCCGGCGGGAGAGGCGAGCAGTACTTC	CAISESGGRGEQYF
TRBV12-3/TRBV12-4	.	TRBJ1-3	.	TGTGCCAGCAGGAAACTCTCTGGAAACACCATATATTTT	CASRKLSGNTIYF
TRBV7-2	.	TRBJ1-2	.	TGTGCCAGCAGCTTAGTGGGGGCTGATGGCTACACCTTC	CASSLVGADGYTF
TRBV28	.	TRBJ2-7	.	TGTGCCAGCAGTTCCCGTACCTACGAGCAGTACTTC	CASSSRTYEQYF
TRBV7-3	.	TRBJ2-5	.	TGTGCCAGCAGTCGCGGGCCCCTGCTGGCAGAGACCCAGTACTTC	CASSRGPLLAETQYF
TRBV19	.	TRBJ1-5	.	TGTGCCAGTAGTCCCCGACATAGCAATCAGCCCCAGCATTTT	CASSPRHSNQPQHF
TRBV6-5	TRBD1	TRBJ1-2	.	TGTGCCAGCAGAAGGGGACAGGACCTAATAGATGGCTACACCTTC	CASRRGQDLIDGYTF
TRBV2	.	TRBJ1-4	.	TGTGCCAGCAGGGTACAGGGAGAAGGTGAAAAACTGTTTTTT	CASRVQGEGEKLFF
TRBV7-6	TRBD1	TRBJ2-4	.	TGTGCCAGCAGCCAGGACAGGGAACACATTCAGTACTTC	CASSQDREHIQYF
TRBV5-6	TRBD1	TRBJ2-7	.	TGTGCCAGCAGCGACCGGGACAGGGACTCCTACGAGCAGTACTTC	CASSDRDRDSYEQYF
TRBV5-5	TRBD2	TRBJ2-2	.	TGTGCCAGCAGCTTGATTCCTAGCGGGGGGGCCGCGCGGGAGCTGTTTTTT	CASSLIPSGGAARELFF